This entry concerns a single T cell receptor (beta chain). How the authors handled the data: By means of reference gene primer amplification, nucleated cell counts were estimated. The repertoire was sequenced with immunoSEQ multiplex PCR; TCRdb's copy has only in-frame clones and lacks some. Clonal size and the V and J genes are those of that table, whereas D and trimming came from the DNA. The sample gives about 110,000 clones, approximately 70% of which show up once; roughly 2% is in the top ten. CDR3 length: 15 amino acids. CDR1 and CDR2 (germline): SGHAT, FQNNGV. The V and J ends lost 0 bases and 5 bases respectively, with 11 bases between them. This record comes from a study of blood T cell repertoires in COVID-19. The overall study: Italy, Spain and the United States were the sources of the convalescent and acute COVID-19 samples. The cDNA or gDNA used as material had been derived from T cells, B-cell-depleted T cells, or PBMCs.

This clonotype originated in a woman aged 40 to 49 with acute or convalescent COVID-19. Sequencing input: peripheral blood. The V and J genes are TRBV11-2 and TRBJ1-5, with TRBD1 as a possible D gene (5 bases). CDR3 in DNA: TGTGCCAGCAGCTTAGACGGGCAGGGCCATCAGCCCCAGCATTTT. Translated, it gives CASSLDGQGHQPQHF.